These 24 T cell receptor beta chains share one sample of origin, sequenced in a study of a mutant IDH1 vaccine in newly diagnosed glioma. The time point: week 5, during vaccination. The investigators gave 300 ug of mutant IDH1 20-mer peptide in each vaccine dose, together with topical imiquimod. Their antigen targets remain unknown. Only in-frame clones appear in the TCRdb table, and some are missing; sequencing was by immunoSEQ multiplex PCR. The table includes about 38,000 clones, 81% detected once. Here the sequenced sample was PBMCs, taken from a glioma patient whose treatment included an IDH1 peptide vaccine. The source is a man over 45 with glioma.

Concerning this clone itself: The sample holds other DNA sequences that translate to the same CDR3. The chain carries TRBV2 and TRBJ1-1, with 8 bases matching TRBD1. CDR3 length equals 13 residues. The germline V gene encodes CDR1 SNHLY and CDR2 FYNNEI. Trimming cost V 6 bases and J 5 bases; bases outside gene matches: 5. CDR3 region: CASRDRANTEAFF. Written as DNA, the CDR3 is TGTGCCAGCAGGGACAGGGCCAATACTGAAGCTTTCTTT.

The chain links TRBV4-1 to TRBJ2-7; D is undetermined. Between the trimmed V and J ends, which lost 0 bases and 3 bases, there was a span of 12 bases. There are 15 residues in the CDR3. Germline V gives CDR1 MGHRA, CDR2 YSYEKL. This chain's CDR3 is CASSQDSGRDYEQYF. CDR3 nucleotide sequence: TGCGCCAGCAGCCAAGATAGTGGACGCGACTACGAGCAGTACTTC.

This chain joins TRBV7-9 and TRBJ1-1; D unresolved. The CDR3 sequence is 11 residues long. Germline V gene sequence: CDR1 SEHNR, CDR2 FQNEAQ (reference sequence). Trimming cost V 0 bases and J 8 bases, with 4 bases left between them. The CDR3 protein is CASSLAGEAFF. In DNA, the CDR3 is TGTGCCAGCAGCTTAGCGGGGGAAGCTTTCTTT.

This rearrangement joins TRBV25-1 to TRBJ1-1; D is undetermined. Between the trimmed V and J ends, which lost 0 bases and 2 bases, there was a span of 7 bases. The germline CDR1 and CDR2 sequences are MGHDK and SYGVNS. CDR3 size: 14 residues. The CDR3 coding sequence is TGTGCCAGCAGTGAATATGGAGACAACACTGAAGCTTTCTTT. Translation gives CASSEYGDNTEAFF.

This chain uses TRBV4-2 with TRBJ2-7; 8 bases line up with TRBD2. Germline CDR1 reads LGHNA; CDR2 reads YNFKEQ. V shed 5 bases, J shed 4 bases, and the junction held 7 bases outside the gene matches. This CDR3 has 14 residues. For the CDR3, the DNA is TGTGCCAGCAGCACGGGCCTAGCGGGTTACGAGCAGTACTTC. Encoded protein: CASSTGLAGYEQYF.

The chain recombines TRBV7-2 with TRBJ2-2; D not certain. Trimming shortened V by 1 base and J by 7 bases, and 7 bases separated the two germline ends. The CDR3 runs 13 residues. Per the germline V gene, CDR1 is SGHTA and CDR2 is FQGNSA. This chain's CDR3 is CASSLVPGGELFF. CDR3 DNA sequence: TGTGCCAGCAGCTTAGTCCCCGGCGGGGAGCTGTTTTTT.

This chain uses TRBV2 with TRBJ2-3, with a possible D match to TRBD2 (5 bases). Deletions cut 8 bases from V and 0 bases from J, with 12 bases between. The germline V gene has CDR1 SNHLY and CDR2 FYNNEI. This CDR3 region has 14 residues. CDR3 in amino acids: CASEDWPSTDTQYF. The CDR3 DNA sequence: TGTGCCAGCGAGGACTGGCCGAGCACAGATACGCAGTATTTT.

The rearrangement joins TRBV6-6 to TRBJ2-5, with TRBD2 matching 7 bases. CDR1 and CDR2 (germline): MNHNY, SVGAGI (reference sequence). The CDR3 length is 14 residues. Trimming took 5 bases from V and 1 from J; bases not matched to a gene: 4. The CDR3 protein is CASSQLAAQETQYF. In DNA form, the CDR3 reads TGTGCCAGCAGTCAGCTAGCGGCCCAAGAGACCCAGTACTTC.

This chain uses TRBV11-2 with TRBJ1-5; the D gene is possibly TRBD1 (6 bases). Germline V CDR1 and CDR2: SGHAT, FQNNGV. The CDR3 totals 13 residues. Trimming took 4 bases from V and 4 from J, leaving 8 bases between them. The CDR3 loop is CASSSQGNQPQHF. The CDR3 DNA sequence: TGTGCCAGCAGCTCACAGGGAAATCAGCCCCAGCATTTT.

CDR3 residues: CASSQDSTGPETQYF. CDR3 nucleotide sequence: TGTGCCAGCAGCCAAGACTCTACAGGGCCGGAGACCCAGTACTTC. The gene calls are TRBV14 and TRBJ2-5; D perhaps matches TRBD1 (6 bases). V lost 0 bases and J lost 5, with 13 bases in between. CDR1 SGHDN and CDR2 FVKESK come from the germline V gene. The CDR3 covers 15 residues.

The chain employs TRBV6-1 and TRBJ2-5; 12 bases agree with TRBD2. The DNA end lines up better with TRBJ2-7; the J call may be wrong. The CDR3 loop spans 15 amino acids. Germline V gives CDR1 MNHNS, CDR2 SASEGT. The CDR3 sequence is CASSELAGGPDEQYF. The DNA of the CDR3 is TGTGCCAGCAGTGAACTAGCGGGAGGGCCGGACGAGCAGTACTTC.

This rearrangement joins TRBV5-1 to TRBJ2-5; TRBD1 matches at 9 bases. Germline loops: CDR1 SGHRS, CDR2 YFSETQ. CDR3 length equals 15 residues. Trimming removed 0 bases from V and 4 bases from J; junction bases left unmatched: 4. The CDR3 bases are TGCGCCAGCAGCTTGGAGGACAGGGGAGTAGAGACCCAGTACTTC. This codes for CASSLEDRGVETQYF.

The J gene is TRBJ1-1, the V gene TRBV7-2; D is unclear. Germline lookup yields CDR1 SGHTA and CDR2 FQGNSA. The V end was cut by 8 bases, the J end by 4 bases, with 14 bases between. The CDR3 totals 13 residues. The CDR3: CASSQAEGTEAFF. For the CDR3, the DNA is TGTGCCAGCTCCCAGGCGGAGGGCACTGAAGCTTTCTTT.

The count of this clone is one. The V and J genes are TRBV4-1 and TRBJ1-2; a weak D match, TRBD1 (6 bases). This CDR3 spans 16 amino acids. Germline V CDR1 and CDR2: MGHRA, YSYEKL. Trimming stripped 0 bases from V and 1 base from J, with 12 bases between. The CDR3 DNA sequence: TGCGCCAGCAGCCAAGATCGACAGGCGCGTAACTATGGCTACACCTTC. It yields the protein CASSQDRQARNYGYTF.

In its sample, this clone was seen a few times. The gene calls are TRBV30 and TRBJ1-1, with D uncertain. In germline, CDR1 is GTSNPN, CDR2 SVGIG (reference sequence). Deletions cut 5 bases from V and 8 bases from J, with 9 bases between. The CDR3 contains 10 residues. The CDR3 DNA reads as TGTGCCTGGGGACGGCGAGAAGCTTTCTTT. Amino acids: CAWGRREAFF.

CDR3 sequence: CASSGILGDEQFF. The CDR3 bases are TGTGCCAGCAGCGGGATTCTAGGGGATGAGCAGTTCTTC. J is TRBJ2-1 and V is TRBV7-2, with D possibly TRBD1 on 5 matching bases. From germline, CDR1 is SGHTA and CDR2 FQGNSA. Trimming removed 5 bases at V and 8 bases at J, with 13 bases between. This CDR3 is built from 13 residues.

The genes are TRBV7-9 and TRBJ2-6, with D possibly matching TRBD2 (5 bases). V shed 9 bases and J shed 0 bases, with 6 bases lying between them. Germline loops: CDR1 SEHNR, CDR2 FQNEAQ (reference sequence). The length of the CDR3 is 13 residues. The CDR3 DNA is TGTGCCAGTGAGGGCTCTGGGGCCAACGTCCTGACTTTC. Protein product: CASEGSGANVLTF.

V is TRBV18 and J is TRBJ2-3; D might be TRBD1 (5 bases). The CDR3 sequence is 14 residues long. Germline V lookup: CDR1 KGHSH, CDR2 LQKENI. V was cut by 3 bases and J by 4 bases, with 11 bases left in between. Written as DNA, the CDR3 is TGTGCCAGCTCACCTCTTGGGGCCGCAGATACGCAGTATTTT. Its translation: CASSPLGAADTQYF. Using reference TRBV18 and TRBJ2-3 for the parts outside the CDR3, the full variable domain is NAGVMQNPRHLVRRRGQEARLRCSPMKGHSHVYWYRQLPEEGLKFMVYLQKENIIDESGMPKERFSAEFPKEGPSILRIQQVVRGDSAAYFCASSPLGAADTQYFGPGTRLTVL.

The chain carries TRBV5-8 and TRBJ2-7; no reliable D call. This CDR3 region has 12 residues. Germline lookup yields CDR1 SGHTS and CDR2 YDEGEE. V lost 4 bases and J 4 bases, leaving 9 bases between the germline ends. This CDR3 reads CASSIRSYEQYF. Written as DNA, the CDR3 is TGTGCCAGCAGCATCAGGAGTTACGAGCAGTACTTC. Full variable domain (missing parts from reference TRBV5-8 and TRBJ2-7): EAGVTQSPTHLIKTRGQQATLRCSPISGHTSVYWYQQALGLGLQFLLWYDEGEERNRGNFPPRFSGRQFPNYSSELNVNALELEDSALYLCASSIRSYEQYFGPGTRLTVT.

This chain links TRBV29-1 with TRBJ2-1, with 7 bases identical to TRBD1. The CDR3 contains 16 residues. Losses at the gene ends were 6 bases for V and 5 bases for J; bases not matched to a gene: 16. Germline CDR1 is SQVTM and CDR2 is ANQGSEA. CDR3 loop: CSVFPQGIEMDNEQFF. In DNA, the CDR3 is TGCAGCGTATTCCCACAGGGGATTGAGATGGACAATGAGCAGTTCTTC.

The chain couples TRBV9 to TRBJ1-6; possibly TRBD1 for D (5 bases). The CDR3 has 13 amino acids. V lost 4 bases and J 9 bases, leaving 11 bases between the germline ends. CDR1 is SGDLS, CDR2 YYNGEE, per germline. The CDR3 DNA is TGTGCCAGCAGCCTAGGGGAAGCTTCACCCCTCCACTTT. Translation: CASSLGEASPLHF.

V gene TRBV6-5 combines with J gene TRBJ2-2; tentatively, D is TRBD2 (5 bases). CDR1 is MNHEY and CDR2 is SVGAGI in the germline V gene. Trimming pared 4 bases from V and 8 bases from J, leaving 17 bases between. The CDR3 spans 15 residues. CDR3 DNA sequence: TGTGCCAGCAGTTCGGAGGCGTGGCAGCGAGGGGAGCTGTTTTTT. It is translated as CASSSEAWQRGELFF.

The rearrangement uses TRBV28 and TRBJ1-2; D remains unclear. V dropped 1 base and J dropped 1 base, with 10 bases sitting between them. The CDR3 length is 15 residues. Germline CDR1 and CDR2: MDHEN and SYDVKM. The CDR3 reads CASSLSGLYNYGYTF. CDR3 bases: TGTGCCAGCAGTTTATCAGGACTCTATAACTATGGCTACACCTTC.

This clone has a single count. The CDR3 DNA reads as TGTGCCAGTAAGAAGGGACAGGGATGGACCGGGGAGCTGTTTTTT. Protein: CASKKGQGWTGELFF. The chain carries TRBV19 and TRBJ2-2, with TRBD1 matching over 9 bases. Germline V gene lookup returns CDR1 LNHDA and CDR2 SQIVND (reference sequence). J lost 5 bases, V lost 7 bases, and 8 bases had no gene match. CDR3 length equals 15 residues. Together with reference TRBV19 and TRBJ2-2, the CDR3 gives the full variable domain: DGGITQSPKYLFRKEGQNVTLSCEQNLNHDAMYWYRQDPGQGLRLIYYSQIVNDFQKGDIAEGYSVSREKKESFPLTVTSAQKNPTAFYLCASKKGQGWTGELFFGEGSRLTVL.